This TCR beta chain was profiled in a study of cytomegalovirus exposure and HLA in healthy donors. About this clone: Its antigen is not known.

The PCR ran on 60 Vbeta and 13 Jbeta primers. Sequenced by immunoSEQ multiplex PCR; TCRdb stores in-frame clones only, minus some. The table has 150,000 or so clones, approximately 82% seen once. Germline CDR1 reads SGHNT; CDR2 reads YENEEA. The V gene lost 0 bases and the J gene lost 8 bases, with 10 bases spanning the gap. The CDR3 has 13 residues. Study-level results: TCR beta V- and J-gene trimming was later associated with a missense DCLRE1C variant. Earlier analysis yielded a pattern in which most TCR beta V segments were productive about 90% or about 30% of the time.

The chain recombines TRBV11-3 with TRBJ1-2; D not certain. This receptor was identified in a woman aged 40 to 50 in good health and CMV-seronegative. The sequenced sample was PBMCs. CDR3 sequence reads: CASSLESGWGYTF. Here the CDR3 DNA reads TGTGCCAGCAGCTTAGAGTCAGGATGGGGCTACACCTTC. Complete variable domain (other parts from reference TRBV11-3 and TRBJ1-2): EAGVVQSPRYKIIEKKQPVAFWCNPISGHNTLYWYLQNLGQGPELLIRYENEEAVDDSQLPKDRFSAERLKGVDSTLKIQPAELGDSAVYLCASSLESGWGYTFGSGTRLTVV.